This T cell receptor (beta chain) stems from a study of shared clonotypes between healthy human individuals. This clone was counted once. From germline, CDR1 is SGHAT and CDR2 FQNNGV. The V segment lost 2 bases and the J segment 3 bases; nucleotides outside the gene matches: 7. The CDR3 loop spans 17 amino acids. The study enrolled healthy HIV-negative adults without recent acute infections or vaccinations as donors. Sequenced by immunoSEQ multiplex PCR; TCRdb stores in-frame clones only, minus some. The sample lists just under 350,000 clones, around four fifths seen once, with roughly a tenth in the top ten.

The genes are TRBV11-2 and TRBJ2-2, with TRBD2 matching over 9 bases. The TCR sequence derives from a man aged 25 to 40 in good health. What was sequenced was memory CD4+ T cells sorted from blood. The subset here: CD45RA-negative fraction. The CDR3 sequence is CASSLPRTSADTGELFF. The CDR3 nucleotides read TGTGCCAGCAGCTTACCAAGGACTAGCGCGGACACCGGGGAGCTGTTTTTT.